A selection of T cell receptor beta chains follows, all from one sample in a study of lymphopenia after photon versus proton radiotherapy. Sequencing used immunoSEQ multiplex PCR; TCRdb keeps in-frame clones, though not all of them. The sample contains roughly 67,000 clones, roughly 88% of which appear only once. The sequences come from peripheral blood, collected from a patient treated with photon-based radiotherapy. These receptors originate from a woman aged 70 to 79 with pancreatic cancer. The CDR3 runs from the conserved cysteine through the conserved F or W. Each record gives: J gene, CDR3 length, D gene, clone size, V gene, CDR3 protein, CDR3 DNA. A D gene is named only where the DNA matches it firmly. Part of the rows lack a size; the others show once, few, many or a class for expanded clones.

J gene: TRBJ2-7
CDR3 length: 16
D gene: NA
clone size: NA
V gene: TRBV15
CDR3 protein: CATSLGTQGRLGEQYF
CDR3 DNA: TGTGCCACCAGCCTCGGGACCCAGGGGCGGTTAGGCGAGCAGTACTTC

J gene: TRBJ2-1
CDR3 length: 15
D gene: NA
clone size: NA
V gene: TRBV21-1
CDR3 protein: CASSKGTCSYNEQFF
CDR3 DNA: TGTGCCAGCAGCAAAGGGACATGCTCCTACAATGAGCAGTTCTTC

J gene: TRBJ1-5
CDR3 length: 14
D gene: TRBD1
clone size: NA
V gene: TRBV6-1
CDR3 protein: CASSTRQGGQPQHF
CDR3 DNA: TGTGCCAGCAGTACCCGACAGGGAGGTCAGCCCCAGCATTTT

J gene: TRBJ1-2
CDR3 length: 15
D gene: NA
clone size: few
V gene: TRBV11-2
CDR3 protein: CASSLDNHGSYGYTF
CDR3 DNA: TGTGCCAGCAGCTTAGACAACCATGGCAGCTATGGCTACACCTTC

J gene: TRBJ2-1
CDR3 length: 15
D gene: TRBD2
clone size: few
V gene: TRBV5-4
CDR3 protein: CASSSLAGGYNEQFF
CDR3 DNA: TGTGCCAGCAGCTCACTAGCGGGAGGATACAATGAGCAGTTCTTC

J gene: TRBJ2-3
CDR3 length: 14
D gene: NA
clone size: NA
V gene: TRBV7-2
CDR3 protein: CASSFVPGADTQYF
CDR3 DNA: TGTGCCAGCAGCTTCGTTCCAGGCGCAGATACGCAGTATTTT

J gene: TRBJ2-1
CDR3 length: 15
D gene: TRBD2
clone size: NA
V gene: TRBV7-2
CDR3 protein: CASSLGTSLYNEQFF
CDR3 DNA: TGTGCCAGCAGCTTGGGGACTAGCCTCTACAATGAGCAGTTCTTC

J gene: TRBJ1-5
CDR3 length: 13
D gene: NA
clone size: NA
V gene: TRBV7-6
CDR3 protein: CASSPQGNQPQHF
CDR3 DNA: TGTGCCAGCAGCCCTCAGGGGAATCAGCCCCAGCATTTT

J gene: TRBJ2-7
CDR3 length: 14
D gene: NA
clone size: NA
V gene: TRBV7-9
CDR3 protein: CASSTSDRPYEQYF
CDR3 DNA: TGTGCCAGCAGTACCTCCGACAGGCCCTACGAGCAGTACTTC

J gene: TRBJ2-5
CDR3 length: 13
D gene: TRBD2
clone size: NA
V gene: TRBV5-4
CDR3 protein: CASSLGRGETQYF
CDR3 DNA: TGTGCCAGCAGCTTGGGGCGGGGGGAGACCCAGTACTTC

J gene: TRBJ2-7
CDR3 length: 14
D gene: TRBD1
clone size: NA
V gene: TRBV7-2
CDR3 protein: CASSWDRGPYEQYF
CDR3 DNA: TGTGCCAGCAGCTGGGACAGGGGACCTTACGAGCAGTACTTC

J gene: TRBJ1-1
CDR3 length: 15
D gene: NA
clone size: NA
V gene: TRBV14
CDR3 protein: CASSLRTGRDTEAFF
CDR3 DNA: TGTGCCAGCAGTCTACGAACGGGACGGGACACTGAAGCTTTCTTT

J gene: TRBJ1-5
CDR3 length: 16
D gene: NA
clone size: NA
V gene: TRBV4-1
CDR3 protein: CASSQGREILGIPQHF
CDR3 DNA: TGCGCCAGCAGCCAAGGGAGGGAGATCTTAGGGATACCCCAGCATTTT

J gene: TRBJ2-1
CDR3 length: 15
D gene: NA
clone size: NA
V gene: TRBV27
CDR3 protein: CASSPEIGSYNEQFF
CDR3 DNA: TGTGCCAGCAGTCCAGAAATCGGCTCCTACAATGAGCAGTTCTTC

J gene: TRBJ2-3
CDR3 length: 14
D gene: TRBD2
clone size: NA
V gene: TRBV5-4
CDR3 protein: CASSLRREADTQYF
CDR3 DNA: TGTGCCAGCAGCTTGAGGCGGGAGGCAGATACGCAGTATTTT

J gene: TRBJ2-3
CDR3 length: 13
D gene: NA
clone size: NA
V gene: TRBV28
CDR3 protein: CASSSPTTDTQYF
CDR3 DNA: TGTGCCAGCAGTTCCCCGACCACAGATACGCAGTATTTT

J gene: TRBJ1-5
CDR3 length: 14
D gene: NA
clone size: NA
V gene: TRBV19
CDR3 protein: CASSRVDSNQPQHF
CDR3 DNA: TGTGCCAGTAGCAGGGTCGACAGCAATCAGCCCCAGCATTTT

J gene: TRBJ2-3
CDR3 length: 16
D gene: TRBD1
clone size: NA
V gene: TRBV7-9
CDR3 protein: CASSRSDRAGTDTQYF
CDR3 DNA: TGTGCCAGCAGCCGATCCGACAGGGCTGGGACAGATACGCAGTATTTT

J gene: TRBJ2-1
CDR3 length: 15
D gene: TRBD1
clone size: NA
V gene: TRBV7-3
CDR3 protein: CASSSPGTGTNEQFF
CDR3 DNA: TGTGCCAGCAGCTCCCCCGGGACAGGGACCAATGAGCAGTTCTTC

J gene: TRBJ2-3
CDR3 length: 14
D gene: NA
clone size: NA
V gene: TRBV7-3
CDR3 protein: CASSSTGRTDTQYF
CDR3 DNA: TGTGCCAGCAGCTCCACAGGGAGGACAGATACGCAGTATTTT

J gene: TRBJ1-3
CDR3 length: 16
D gene: TRBD1
clone size: NA
V gene: TRBV11-2
CDR3 protein: CASSPTTSGGRNTIYF
CDR3 DNA: TGTGCCAGCAGCCCCACGACTTCAGGGGGCCGAAACACCATATATTTT

J gene: TRBJ2-3
CDR3 length: 16
D gene: NA
clone size: NA
V gene: TRBV5-1
CDR3 protein: CASSLEGGVGTDTQYF
CDR3 DNA: TGCGCCAGCAGCTTGGAGGGGGGAGTGGGCACAGATACGCAGTATTTT

J gene: TRBJ2-3
CDR3 length: 20
D gene: TRBD2
clone size: NA
V gene: TRBV10-3
CDR3 protein: CAISEPNGLPTSTSTDTQYF
CDR3 DNA: TGTGCCATCAGTGAGCCCAACGGCTTACCGACTAGCACTAGCACAGATACGCAGTATTTT

J gene: TRBJ2-7
CDR3 length: 15
D gene: TRBD1
clone size: NA
V gene: TRBV19
CDR3 protein: CASSTGTGGAYEQYF
CDR3 DNA: TGTGCCAGTAGTACCGGGACAGGGGGCGCGTACGAGCAGTACTTC

J gene: TRBJ2-7
CDR3 length: 16
D gene: TRBD2
clone size: NA
V gene: TRBV5-6
CDR3 protein: CASSRDRLAGLYEQYF
CDR3 DNA: TGTGCCAGCAGCCGGGACCGACTAGCGGGACTCTACGAGCAGTACTTC

J gene: TRBJ2-1
CDR3 length: 14
D gene: NA
clone size: NA
V gene: TRBV11-2
CDR3 protein: CASSLGDFEGEQFF
CDR3 DNA: TGTGCCAGCAGCTTAGGGGACTTCGAAGGGGAGCAGTTCTTC

J gene: TRBJ2-4
CDR3 length: 17
D gene: NA
clone size: NA
V gene: TRBV11-1
CDR3 protein: CASSLSRGGLAKNIQYF
CDR3 DNA: TGTGCCAGCAGCTTAAGCAGGGGGGGTTTAGCCAAAAACATTCAGTACTTC

J gene: TRBJ2-7
CDR3 length: 15
D gene: NA
clone size: NA
V gene: TRBV27
CDR3 protein: CASGTTLDRGYEQYF
CDR3 DNA: TGTGCCAGCGGTACCACCCTAGACAGAGGCTACGAGCAGTACTTC

J gene: TRBJ1-2
CDR3 length: 13
D gene: NA
clone size: NA
V gene: TRBV5-4
CDR3 protein: CASSPFGRDGYTF
CDR3 DNA: TGTGCCAGCAGCCCATTTGGGAGGGATGGCTACACCTTC

J gene: TRBJ2-1
CDR3 length: 15
D gene: TRBD1
clone size: NA
V gene: TRBV7-9
CDR3 protein: CASSPGQGSYNEQFF
CDR3 DNA: TGTGCCAGCAGCCCCGGACAGGGATCGTACAATGAGCAGTTCTTC

J gene: TRBJ1-1
CDR3 length: 15
D gene: TRBD1
clone size: NA
V gene: TRBV2
CDR3 protein: CASSEFQGEVTEAFF
CDR3 DNA: TGTGCCAGCAGTGAATTTCAGGGGGAGGTCACTGAAGCTTTCTTT

J gene: TRBJ1-1
CDR3 length: 13
D gene: NA
clone size: NA
V gene: TRBV19
CDR3 protein: CASPPRGMDKLFF
CDR3 DNA: TGTGCCAGTCCACCTAGGGGCATGGATAAGCTTTTCTTT

J gene: TRBJ2-1
CDR3 length: 12
D gene: NA
clone size: NA
V gene: TRBV4-2
CDR3 protein: CASSQGRAEQFF
CDR3 DNA: TGTGCCAGCAGCCAAGGCCGAGCTGAGCAGTTCTTC

J gene: TRBJ1-4
CDR3 length: 16
D gene: TRBD1
clone size: once
V gene: TRBV11-2
CDR3 protein: CASSQTNRGLFEKLFF
CDR3 DNA: TGTGCCAGCAGCCAAACGAACAGGGGGCTATTTGAAAAACTGTTTTTT

J gene: TRBJ2-7
CDR3 length: 12
D gene: NA
clone size: few
V gene: TRBV25-1
CDR3 protein: CASSGLSYEQYF
CDR3 DNA: TGTGCCAGCAGTGGTCTTTCCTACGAGCAGTACTTC

J gene: TRBJ2-1
CDR3 length: 13
D gene: TRBD1
clone size: few
V gene: TRBV28
CDR3 protein: CASEGAGINEQFF
CDR3 DNA: TGTGCCAGCGAGGGGGCAGGAATCAATGAGCAGTTCTTC

J gene: TRBJ1-3
CDR3 length: 16
D gene: TRBD1
clone size: NA
V gene: TRBV28
CDR3 protein: CASRTDRGFSGNTIYF
CDR3 DNA: TGTGCCAGCAGGACCGACAGGGGATTCTCTGGAAACACCATATATTTT

J gene: TRBJ2-7
CDR3 length: 13
D gene: NA
clone size: NA
V gene: TRBV15
CDR3 protein: CATSREESYEQYF
CDR3 DNA: TGTGCCACCAGCAGAGAGGAGAGCTACGAGCAGTACTTC

J gene: TRBJ2-7
CDR3 length: 15
D gene: TRBD2
clone size: NA
V gene: TRBV5-1
CDR3 protein: CASSPTSGSRYEQYF
CDR3 DNA: TGCGCCAGCAGCCCAACTAGCGGGAGTAGGTACGAGCAGTACTTC

J gene: TRBJ2-3
CDR3 length: 14
D gene: TRBD2
clone size: NA
V gene: TRBV29-1
CDR3 protein: CSAGGGLGTDTQYF
CDR3 DNA: TGCAGCGCCGGGGGGGGACTAGGCACAGATACGCAGTATTTT

J gene: TRBJ1-2
CDR3 length: 15
D gene: NA
clone size: NA
V gene: TRBV11-1
CDR3 protein: CASQNRDTFNYGYTF
CDR3 DNA: TGTGCCAGCCAAAACCGGGACACATTTAACTATGGCTACACCTTC

J gene: TRBJ2-7
CDR3 length: 15
D gene: NA
clone size: NA
V gene: TRBV4-2
CDR3 protein: CASSQDPAENYEQYF
CDR3 DNA: TGTGCCAGCAGCCAAGATCCGGCTGAAAACTACGAGCAGTACTTC

J gene: TRBJ2-4
CDR3 length: 19
D gene: NA
clone size: NA
V gene: TRBV11-2
CDR3 protein: CASSPSFLRKPPNKNIQYF
CDR3 DNA: TGTGCCAGCAGCCCCTCTTTTCTGCGAAAACCCCCCAACAAAAACATTCAGTACTTC

J gene: TRBJ1-2
CDR3 length: 13
D gene: NA
clone size: NA
V gene: TRBV6-6
CDR3 protein: CAHRPPTHGGYTF
CDR3 DNA: TGTGCCCACAGGCCACCTACCCACGGTGGCTACACCTTC

J gene: TRBJ1-6
CDR3 length: 14
D gene: NA
clone size: NA
V gene: TRBV11-1
CDR3 protein: CASSLTKGNSPLHF
CDR3 DNA: TGTGCCAGCAGCTTAACGAAGGGGAATTCACCCCTCCACTTT

J gene: TRBJ2-1
CDR3 length: 13
D gene: NA
clone size: NA
V gene: TRBV18
CDR3 protein: CASSTGGTNEQFF
CDR3 DNA: TGTGCCAGCTCAACCGGGGGGACAAATGAGCAGTTCTTC